The clone carrying this T cell receptor (beta chain) was counted only a few times. The antigen remains undetermined. The data were obtained in a study of T cells in Graves' hyperthyroidism and ophthalmopathy. The study, taken as a whole, reports: Researchers report that a 13 V-J model separated ophthalmopathy from stable hyperthyroidism.

Using RNA transcripts as the source, TCR beta CDR3 regions were amplified. Primed by the HTBI set, a first-round RT-PCR was run on the TCR CDR3. TCRdb passed the multiplex PCR reads through MiXCR, listing each CDR3 protein once. The table shows a few hundred thousand distinct CDR3 sequences, with roughly 15% occurring only once. CDR3 size: 16 residues. The germline gives CDR1 MGHRA, CDR2 YSYEKL. The germline V and J ends were trimmed by 0 bases and 0 bases, with 11 bases remaining between them. The rearrangement joins TRBV4-1 to TRBJ2-5, with D possibly TRBD2 on 6 matching bases. The specimen sequenced was blood. The clonotype originates from a woman aged 25-40 years with Graves' ophthalmopathy. CDR3 region: CASSQDQEGYQETQYF. The CDR3 nucleotides read TGCGCCAGCAGCCAAGATCAGGAGGGCTACCAAGAGACCCAGTACTTC.